This T cell receptor beta chain derives from a study of blood T cells in healthy people across ages. With a J-beta primer mix and a sample-barcoded 5' primer, a second PCR ran 7 to 11 cycles. Every sample produced at least 3 million CDR3-containing paired-end reads. TCRdb processed the 5' RACE reads anew with MiXCR; each CDR3 protein has one entry. The table records approximately 1.5 million distinct CDR3 sequences, about 31% of them present only once. This clonotype appeared a few times. Unmatched junction bases numbered 11, after V lost 3 bases and J lost 3 bases. The CDR3 is 16 residues long. Germline values: CDR1 MNHEY, CDR2 SMNVEV (reference sequence).

The chain is built from TRBV27 and TRBJ2-7; 7 bases are a match to TRBD1. The source material was blood. This receptor was obtained from a woman under 40 in good health. CDR3 residues: CASSFLQPTGSYEQYF. The CDR3 DNA reads TGTGCCAGCAGTTTCCTCCAGCCGACAGGGAGCTACGAGCAGTACTTC.